This T cell receptor beta chain was sequenced in a study of shared clonotypes between healthy human individuals. The assay was immunoSEQ multiplex PCR, and TCRdb's table has in-frame clones only and misses some. The table lists some 1 million clones, around 76% of them singletons. The CDR3 runs to 13 residues. CDR1 and CDR2 from the germline V gene are MNHEY and SMNVEV (reference sequence). The V and J ends lost 0 bases and 8 bases respectively, with 10 bases between them. The receptor's source is a man younger than 35 in good health. Sample: memory CD4+ T cells sorted from blood. Subset reported: CD45RA-negative fraction. The rearrangement links TRBV27 to TRBJ1-2; the D gene is possibly TRBD1 (5 bases). The CDR3 here is CASSLSGEYGYTF. The CDR3 coding sequence is TGTGCCAGCAGTTTATCGGGGGAGTACGGCTACACCTTC.